These T cell receptor beta chains were read from a single sample in a study of prognosis after radiotherapy for stage I lung cancer. TCRdb reprocessed the multiplex PCR reads with MiXCR, giving one entry per CDR3 protein. This sample has around 14,000 distinct CDR3 sequences, with roughly 27% found just once. The starting material was PBMCs, obtained before or after stereotactic body radiation therapy (not recorded which). The receptor source for this set is a donor over 45 with non-small cell lung cancer. Each CDR3 is given with its conserved first and last residue. Fields, in order: clone size, V gene, J gene, D gene, CDR3 protein, CDR3 DNA. D genes are given only for firm matches. Clone size is stated in some rows and not others, as once, few, many or a class when expanded.

clone_size: -
v_call: TRBV6-1
j_call: TRBJ2-7
d_call: -
cdr3_aa: CASSRRGSYEQYF
cdr3_nt: TGTGCCAGCAGCCGTCGGGGGTCCTACGAGCAGTACTTC

clone_size: many
v_call: TRBV5-8
j_call: TRBJ2-1
d_call: TRBD2
cdr3_aa: CASSQGTSGEQFF
cdr3_nt: TGTGCCAGCAGTCAAGGGACTAGCGGAGAGCAGTTCTTC

clone_size: -
v_call: TRBV24-1
j_call: TRBJ1-5
d_call: -
cdr3_aa: CATGDENYQPQHF
cdr3_nt: TGTGCCACGGGTGATGAGAATTATCAGCCCCAGCATTTT

clone_size: many
v_call: TRBV7-3
j_call: TRBJ2-3
d_call: TRBD1
cdr3_aa: CASSPGDRSTDTQYF
cdr3_nt: TGTGCCAGCAGCCCGGGGGACAGGTCCACAGATACGCAGTATTTT

clone_size: -
v_call: TRBV24-1
j_call: TRBJ2-2
d_call: -
cdr3_aa: CATSDRTVSNTGEPFF
cdr3_nt: TGTGCCACCAGTGATCGGACAGTGTCGAACACCGGGGAGCCGTTTTTT

clone_size: many
v_call: TRBV15
j_call: TRBJ1-1
d_call: -
cdr3_aa: CATSRAGTEAFF
cdr3_nt: TGTGCCACCAGCAGAGCCGGGACTGAAGCTTTCTTT

clone_size: medium-sized
v_call: TRBV19
j_call: TRBJ2-1
d_call: TRBD1
cdr3_aa: CASSISSGGLSYNEQFF
cdr3_nt: TGTGCCAGTAGTATATCGTCAGGGGGCTTGTCCTACAATGAGCAGTTCTTC

clone_size: -
v_call: TRBV6-9
j_call: TRBJ1-2
d_call: -
cdr3_aa: CASSQDGAYGYTF
cdr3_nt: TGTGCCAGCAGTCAGGACGGGGCCTATGGCTACACCTTC

clone_size: many
v_call: TRBV30
j_call: TRBJ2-2
d_call: TRBD2
cdr3_aa: CAWSPPAGGVGELFF
cdr3_nt: TGTGCCTGGTCACCTCCCGCGGGGGGGGTGGGGGAGCTGTTTTTT

clone_size: many
v_call: TRBV2
j_call: TRBJ2-5
d_call: -
cdr3_aa: CASSPTMTTISF
cdr3_nt: TGTGCCAGCAGTCCGACGATGACTACAATCTCCTTC

clone_size: medium-sized
v_call: TRBV6-1
j_call: TRBJ1-1
d_call: TRBD1
cdr3_aa: CATAGQGATEAFF
cdr3_nt: TGTGCCACCGCTGGCCAGGGGGCGACTGAAGCTTTCTTT

clone_size: many
v_call: TRBV6-5
j_call: TRBJ1-1
d_call: TRBD1
cdr3_aa: CASSYSDRLETEAFF
cdr3_nt: TGTGCCAGCAGTTACTCGGACAGGTTAGAGACTGAAGCTTTCTTT

clone_size: -
v_call: TRBV6-1
j_call: TRBJ1-5
d_call: -
cdr3_aa: CASKRIRGETQYFGPGWQPQHF
cdr3_nt: -

clone_size: -
v_call: TRBV6-2/TRBV6-3
j_call: TRBJ2-1
d_call: TRBD2
cdr3_aa: CANSPSGYDEQFF
cdr3_nt: TGTGCCAACAGCCCTAGCGGATACGATGAGCAGTTCTTC

clone_size: medium-sized
v_call: TRBV6-5
j_call: TRBJ2-1
d_call: -
cdr3_aa: CASSYSIINEQFF
cdr3_nt: TGTGCCAGCAGTTACTCGATTATCAATGAGCAGTTCTTC

clone_size: -
v_call: TRBV7-6
j_call: TRBJ2-3
d_call: -
cdr3_aa: CASDQRPGQSTDTQYF
cdr3_nt: TGTGCCAGCGACCAGAGACCGGGACAAAGCACAGATACGCAGTATTTT

clone_size: many
v_call: TRBV24-1
j_call: TRBJ1-5
d_call: -
cdr3_aa: CATSETGTTNQPQHF
cdr3_nt: TGTGCCACCAGTGAAACCGGGACAACTAATCAGCCCCAGCATTTT

clone_size: medium-sized
v_call: TRBV6-4
j_call: TRBJ2-7
d_call: TRBD1
cdr3_aa: CASSEAAGGGDEQYF
cdr3_nt: TGTGCCAGCAGTGAAGCGGCAGGGGGCGGCGACGAGCAGTACTTC

clone_size: medium-sized
v_call: TRBV6-4
j_call: TRBJ1-3
d_call: -
cdr3_aa: CASSWDSSGNTIYF
cdr3_nt: TGTGCCAGCAGTTGGGATAGCTCTGGAAACACCATATATTTT

clone_size: -
v_call: TRBV9
j_call: TRBJ2-1
d_call: -
cdr3_aa: CASSVGGWESYNEQFF
cdr3_nt: TGTGCCAGCAGCGTAGGGGGGTGGGAGAGCTACAATGAGCAGTTCTTC

clone_size: -
v_call: TRBV28
j_call: TRBJ2-5
d_call: -
cdr3_aa: CASGLLGTQYF
cdr3_nt: TGCGCCAGCGGGCTGTTGGGGACCCAGTACTTC

clone_size: -
v_call: TRBV3-1
j_call: TRBJ1-1
d_call: -
cdr3_aa: CASSLITRNTEAFF
cdr3_nt: TGTGCCAGCAGTCTCATTACACGGAACACTGAAGCTTTCTTT

clone_size: many
v_call: TRBV20-1
j_call: TRBJ2-7
d_call: -
cdr3_aa: CSARDLYRGGYEQYF
cdr3_nt: TGCAGTGCTAGAGATCTGTACAGGGGAGGCTACGAGCAGTACTTC

clone_size: -
v_call: TRBV6-2/TRBV6-3
j_call: TRBJ2-1
d_call: TRBD2
cdr3_aa: CASSISYGGVNEQFF
cdr3_nt: TGTGCCAGCAGTATTTCGTACGGGGGGGTCAATGAGCAGTTCTTC

clone_size: many
v_call: TRBV3-1
j_call: TRBJ2-7
d_call: -
cdr3_aa: CASSQDNPKGSYEQYF
cdr3_nt: TGTGCCAGCAGCCAAGATAATCCAAAGGGCTCCTACGAGCAGTACTTC

clone_size: many
v_call: TRBV9
j_call: TRBJ2-1
d_call: -
cdr3_aa: CASSANNNEQFF
cdr3_nt: TGTGCCAGCAGCGCCAATAACAATGAGCAGTTCTTC

clone_size: many
v_call: TRBV4-1
j_call: TRBJ1-2
d_call: -
cdr3_aa: CASSQVSGAKGGYTF
cdr3_nt: TGCGCCAGCAGCCAAGTCTCGGGGGCTAAGGGTGGCTACACCTTC

clone_size: -
v_call: TRBV5-1
j_call: TRBJ2-2
d_call: -
cdr3_aa: CASSLEESIGELFF
cdr3_nt: TGCGCCAGCAGCTTGGAAGAGAGCATCGGGGAGCTGTTTTTT

clone_size: -
v_call: TRBV6-9
j_call: TRBJ1-1
d_call: -
cdr3_aa: CASSSFWGVLGGDTEAFF
cdr3_nt: TGTGCCAGCAGTTCGTTCTGGGGAGTTCTGGGCGGGGACACTGAAGCTTTCTTT

clone_size: -
v_call: TRBV6-2/TRBV6-3
j_call: TRBJ2-7
d_call: -
cdr3_aa: CASKPPSAGENNEQYF
cdr3_nt: TGTGCCAGCAAACCCCCGTCGGCAGGGGAAAACAACGAGCAGTACTTC

clone_size: many
v_call: TRBV7-9
j_call: TRBJ1-1
d_call: -
cdr3_aa: CASSLTDNTEAFF
cdr3_nt: TGTGCCAGCAGCTTGACAGATAACACTGAAGCTTTCTTT

clone_size: medium-sized
v_call: TRBV6-1
j_call: TRBJ2-2
d_call: -
cdr3_aa: CASRGWVSGELFF
cdr3_nt: TGTGCCAGCAGAGGGTGGGTTTCCGGGGAGCTGTTTTTT

clone_size: many
v_call: TRBV19
j_call: TRBJ1-1
d_call: -
cdr3_aa: CASSLPGLAGTEAFF
cdr3_nt: TGTGCCAGTAGCCTACCGGGACTGGCGGGGACTGAAGCTTTCTTT

clone_size: many
v_call: TRBV2
j_call: TRBJ2-2
d_call: TRBD2
cdr3_aa: CASTSGSTGELFF
cdr3_nt: TGTGCCAGCACGAGCGGGAGCACCGGGGAGCTGTTTTTT

clone_size: medium-sized
v_call: TRBV6-2/TRBV6-3
j_call: TRBJ2-1
d_call: TRBD2
cdr3_aa: CASSSKRGLNEQFF
cdr3_nt: TGTGCCAGCAGTTCCAAGCGGGGTCTGAATGAGCAGTTCTTC

clone_size: -
v_call: TRBV6-1
j_call: TRBJ2-7
d_call: TRBD1
cdr3_aa: CASRTGTGGGEQYF
cdr3_nt: TGTGCCAGCAGGACCGGGACAGGGGGCGGGGAGCAGTACTTC

clone_size: many
v_call: TRBV5-1
j_call: TRBJ1-1
d_call: -
cdr3_aa: CASNGQLNTEAFF
cdr3_nt: TGCGCCAGCAACGGACAATTGAACACTGAAGCTTTCTTT

clone_size: many
v_call: TRBV3-1
j_call: TRBJ2-1
d_call: -
cdr3_aa: CASGLQGPEQFF
cdr3_nt: TGTGCCAGCGGACTACAGGGTCCTGAGCAGTTCTTC

clone_size: -
v_call: TRBV5-1
j_call: TRBJ1-1
d_call: -
cdr3_aa: CTSSLFGENTEAFF
cdr3_nt: TGCACCAGCAGTTTGTTTGGGGAGAACACTGAAGCTTTCTTT

clone_size: medium-sized
v_call: TRBV28
j_call: TRBJ1-5
d_call: TRBD1
cdr3_aa: CASSPGTVNQPQHF
cdr3_nt: TGTGCCAGCAGTCCCGGGACAGTCAATCAGCCCCAGCATTTT

clone_size: many
v_call: TRBV2
j_call: TRBJ1-4
d_call: -
cdr3_aa: CASRGDPDVATNEKLFF
cdr3_nt: TGTGCCAGCAGAGGGGACCCGGATGTTGCAACTAATGAAAAACTGTTTTTT

clone_size: many
v_call: TRBV7-7
j_call: TRBJ1-1
d_call: -
cdr3_aa: CASSPLGIGMNTEAFF
cdr3_nt: TGTGCTAGCAGCCCTCTGGGGATCGGCATGAACACTGAAGCTTTCTTT

clone_size: many
v_call: TRBV5-5
j_call: TRBJ1-6
d_call: -
cdr3_aa: CASSLVADHNSPLHF
cdr3_nt: TGTGCCAGCAGCTTGGTGGCAGACCATAATTCACCCCTCCACTTT

clone_size: many
v_call: TRBV11-1
j_call: TRBJ1-1
d_call: -
cdr3_aa: CASRGRPPAGTEAFF
cdr3_nt: TGTGCCAGCCGCGGTCGACCCCCGGCTGGAACTGAAGCTTTCTTT

clone_size: many
v_call: TRBV28
j_call: TRBJ1-2
d_call: TRBD1
cdr3_aa: CASSSYQGDGYGYTF
cdr3_nt: TGTGCCAGCAGTTCCTACCAGGGGGATGGCTATGGCTACACCTTC

clone_size: -
v_call: TRBV6-1
j_call: TRBJ2-2
d_call: -
cdr3_aa: CASSEVGCANTVELFF
cdr3_nt: TGTGCCAGCAGTGAAGTTGGGTGTGCCAACACCGTGGAGCTGTTTTTT

clone_size: many
v_call: TRBV28
j_call: TRBJ1-5
d_call: -
cdr3_aa: CASTPAGGPNQPQHF
cdr3_nt: TGTGCCAGCACCCCAGCCGGGGGCCCAAATCAGCCCCAGCATTTT

clone_size: -
v_call: TRBV5-5
j_call: TRBJ2-7
d_call: TRBD2
cdr3_aa: CTGSRGLAGTYEQYF
cdr3_nt: TGTACCGGCAGCCGGGGACTAGCGGGGACCTACGAGCAGTACTTC

clone_size: many
v_call: TRBV9
j_call: TRBJ1-4
d_call: TRBD1
cdr3_aa: CASSVEARGPREKLFF
cdr3_nt: TGTGCCAGCAGCGTCGAAGCCAGGGGGCCGAGGGAAAAACTGTTTTTT

clone_size: many
v_call: TRBV18
j_call: TRBJ2-5
d_call: -
cdr3_aa: CASSPRLEGQETQYF
cdr3_nt: TGTGCCAGCTCACCACGACTAGAAGGGCAAGAGACCCAGTACTTC

clone_size: -
v_call: TRBV6-2/TRBV6-3
j_call: TRBJ2-3
d_call: -
cdr3_aa: CAGQHGSYTDTQYF
cdr3_nt: TGTGCCGGGCAACATGGATCATACACAGATACGCAGTATTTC

clone_size: many
v_call: TRBV19
j_call: TRBJ2-3
d_call: -
cdr3_aa: CASSIDLIDTQYF
cdr3_nt: TGTGCCAGTAGTATCGACCTTATAGATACGCAGTATTTT

clone_size: -
v_call: TRBV4-1
j_call: TRBJ2-3
d_call: TRBD2
cdr3_aa: CASSQERVASGGAADTQYF
cdr3_nt: TGCGCCAGCAGCCAAGAAAGGGTGGCTAGCGGGGGGGCCGCAGATACGCAGTATTTT

clone_size: many
v_call: TRBV11-2
j_call: TRBJ2-5
d_call: -
cdr3_aa: CASSGDTQETQYF
cdr3_nt: TGTGCCAGCAGCGGAGACACCCAAGAGACCCAGTACTTC

clone_size: many
v_call: TRBV19
j_call: TRBJ1-2
d_call: -
cdr3_aa: CASSPSRIYGYTF
cdr3_nt: TGTGCCAGTAGTCCTTCACGGATTTATGGCTACACCTTC

clone_size: many
v_call: TRBV14
j_call: TRBJ1-1
d_call: TRBD1
cdr3_aa: CASSQGTGTEAFF
cdr3_nt: TGTGCCAGCAGCCAAGGGACAGGGACTGAAGCTTTCTTT

clone_size: medium-sized
v_call: TRBV7-2
j_call: TRBJ2-3
d_call: TRBD1
cdr3_aa: CASSFSGQTDTQYF
cdr3_nt: TGTGCCAGCAGCTTCTCGGGACAGACAGATACGCAGTATTTT

clone_size: -
v_call: TRBV11-2
j_call: TRBJ2-1
d_call: -
cdr3_aa: CASSFTWGDKQFF
cdr3_nt: TGTGCCAGCAGCTTTACATGGGGCGATAAGCAGTTCTTC

clone_size: -
v_call: TRBV6-1
j_call: TRBJ2-2
d_call: TRBD1
cdr3_aa: CASKVAGTDNTGEPFF
cdr3_nt: TGTGCCAGCAAGGTCGCCGGGACAGACAACACCGGGGAGCCGTTCTTT